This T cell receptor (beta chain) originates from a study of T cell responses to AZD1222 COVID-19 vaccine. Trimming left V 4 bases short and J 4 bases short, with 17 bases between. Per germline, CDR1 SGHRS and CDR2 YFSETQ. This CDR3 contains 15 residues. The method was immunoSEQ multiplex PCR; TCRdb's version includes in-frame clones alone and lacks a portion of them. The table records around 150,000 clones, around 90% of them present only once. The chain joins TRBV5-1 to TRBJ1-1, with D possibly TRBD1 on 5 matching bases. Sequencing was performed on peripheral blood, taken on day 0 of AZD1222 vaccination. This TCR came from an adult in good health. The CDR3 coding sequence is TGCGCCAGCAGCGTGGGACGGATGGGGGTCACTGAAGCTTTCTTT. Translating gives CASSVGRMGVTEAFF.